This T cell receptor beta chain appears in the sequencing data of a study of T cell repertoires in cytomegalovirus infection. Study in general: CMV infection plus the matching HLA type was flagged by public TCR beta signatures. Regarding the study as a whole: Public TCR beta family frequency separated CMV-and-HLA carriers, including in an independent cohort. There were HLA-C-restricted CMV-specific TCR beta clonotypes dominating the ex vivo response.

The V gene end was trimmed by 6 bases and the J gene end by 6 bases; junction bases not matched to a gene: 7. The germline CDR1 and CDR2 sequences are DFQATT and SNEGSKA (reference sequence). The CDR3 spans 12 residues. Comments on this clonotype: No antigen is known for it.

TCRdb redid the calling of the reads with MiXCR, one entry per CDR3 protein. The data show around 120,000 distinct CDR3 sequences, 7% to 10% seen once. The source of this sequence is a human donor in good health (CMV status not recorded). Some clones in this sample may be carry-over from other donors' samples. The chain is built from TRBV20-1 and TRBJ1-1, with 7 nucleotides matching TRBD1. Sequences were obtained from PBMCs. For the CDR3, the DNA is TGCAGTGCACCCCGGGACAGCCCTGAAGCTTTCTTT. Protein product: CSAPRDSPEAFF.